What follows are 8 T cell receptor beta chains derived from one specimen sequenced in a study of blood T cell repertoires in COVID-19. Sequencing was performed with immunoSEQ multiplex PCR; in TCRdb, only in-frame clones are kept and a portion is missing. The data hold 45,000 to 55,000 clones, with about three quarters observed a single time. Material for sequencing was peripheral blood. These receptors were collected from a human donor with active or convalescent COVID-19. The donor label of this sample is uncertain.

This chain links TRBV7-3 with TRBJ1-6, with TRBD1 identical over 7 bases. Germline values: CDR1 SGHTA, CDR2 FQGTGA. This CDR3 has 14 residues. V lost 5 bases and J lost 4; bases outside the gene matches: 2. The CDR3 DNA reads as TGTGCCAGCAGCGCGGGACAGTATAATTCACCCCTCCACTTT. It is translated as CASSAGQYNSPLHF.

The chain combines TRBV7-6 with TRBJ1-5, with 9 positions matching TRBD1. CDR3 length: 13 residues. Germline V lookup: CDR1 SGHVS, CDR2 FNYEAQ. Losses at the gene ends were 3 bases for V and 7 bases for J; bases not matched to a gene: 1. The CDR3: CASSLGQGQPQHF. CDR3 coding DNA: TGTGCCAGCAGCTTGGGACAGGGACAGCCCCAGCATTTT.

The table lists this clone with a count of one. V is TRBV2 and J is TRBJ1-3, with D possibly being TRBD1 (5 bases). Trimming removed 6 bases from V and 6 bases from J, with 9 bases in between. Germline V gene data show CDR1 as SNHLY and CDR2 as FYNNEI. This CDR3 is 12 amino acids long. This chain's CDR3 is CASRGDSNTIYF. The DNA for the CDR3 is TGTGCCAGCAGGGGGGACTCAAACACCATATATTTT.

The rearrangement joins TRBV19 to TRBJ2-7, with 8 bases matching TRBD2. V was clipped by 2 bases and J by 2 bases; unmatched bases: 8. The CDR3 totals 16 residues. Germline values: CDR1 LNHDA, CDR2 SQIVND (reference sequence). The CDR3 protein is CASSISGTRGTYEQYF. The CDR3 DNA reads TGTGCCAGTAGTATATCCGGGACTAGGGGGACCTACGAGCAGTACTTC.

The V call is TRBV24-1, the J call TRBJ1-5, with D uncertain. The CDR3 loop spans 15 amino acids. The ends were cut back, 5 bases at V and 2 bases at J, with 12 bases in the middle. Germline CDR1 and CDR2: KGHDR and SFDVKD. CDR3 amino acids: CATSVGSAGNQPQHF. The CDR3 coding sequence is TGTGCCACCAGTGTCGGTAGCGCCGGCAATCAGCCCCAGCATTTT.

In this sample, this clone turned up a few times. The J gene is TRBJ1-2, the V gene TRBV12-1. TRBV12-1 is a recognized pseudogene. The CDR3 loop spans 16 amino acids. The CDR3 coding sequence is TGTGCCAGCAGCCCTAGGCGGGACCCAGCTAACTATGGCTACACCTTC. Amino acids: CASSPRRDPANYGYTF.

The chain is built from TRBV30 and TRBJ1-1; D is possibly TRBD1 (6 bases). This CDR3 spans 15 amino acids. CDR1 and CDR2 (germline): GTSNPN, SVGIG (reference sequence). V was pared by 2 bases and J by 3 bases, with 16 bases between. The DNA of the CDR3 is TGTGCCTGGAGTTACCGTCGCAGGGGTGACACTGAAGCTTTCTTT. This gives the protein CAWSYRRRGDTEAFF.

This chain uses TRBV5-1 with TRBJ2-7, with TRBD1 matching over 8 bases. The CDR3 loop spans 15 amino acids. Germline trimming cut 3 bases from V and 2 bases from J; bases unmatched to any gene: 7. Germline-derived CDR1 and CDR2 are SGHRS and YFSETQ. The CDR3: CASSWGDRTTYEQYF. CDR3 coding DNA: TGCGCCAGCAGCTGGGGGGACAGGACTACCTACGAGCAGTACTTC.